This T cell receptor (gamma chain) was documented in a study of gamma delta lymphoproliferative disorders and STAT genes. PBMCs from patients and controls supplied the genomic DNA for sequencing. TCRdb re-called the multiplex PCR reads through CATT. This table has approximately 2,700 gamma-chain clones, roughly 8.2% appearing once. Trimming removed 9 bases from V and 4 bases from J; junction bases left unmatched: 6. The CDR3 extends over 11 amino acids. Germline V gene lookup returns CDR1 EGSNGY and CDR2 YDSYNSKV. Sequences were obtained from blood. This TCR was sampled from a human donor in good health. The rearrangement uses TRGV2 and TRGJ1 or TRGJ2. Assignment of the J gene here rests on matching the DNA to germline, because TCRdb gives none. This chain's CDR3 is CATGVYYKKLF. As DNA, the CDR3 is TGTGCCACCGGAGTCTATTATAAGAAACTCTTT.